Following are 6 T cell receptor beta chains from one sample sequenced in a study of regulatory T cells in long-lasting Graves disease. Regarding time point: persistent/refractory GD, antithyroid drugs over 5 years with positive TRAb. RNA isolated from PBMCs was used to make the TCR library. CDR3-region Arm-PCR and iRepertoire HTBI primers produced the TCR beta libraries. TCRdb fed the multiplex PCR reads into MiXCR, producing one record per CDR3 protein. The top ten hold less than 25% of the sample, which has about 400,000 distinct CDR3 sequences, 20% to 25% seen once. The sequencing used peripheral blood mononuclear cells (PBMCs), collected when the disease was refractory, from a patient treated with antithyroid drugs. The receptors were sampled from a female donor with Graves disease.

This clonotype occurred many times. V is TRBV12-3 or TRBV12-4 and J is TRBJ2-5; 9 bases align to TRBD2. The CDR3 runs to 13 residues. Trimming took 9 bases from V and 2 from J; bases not matched to a gene: 4. This CDR3 reads CASRLAVQETQYF. CDR3 in DNA: TGTGCCAGTAGACTAGCGGTGCAAGAGACCCAGTACTTC.

This clonotype was observed a handful of times. The chain links TRBV7-2 to TRBJ1-4; D is unresolved. This CDR3 has 14 residues. Germline V lookup: CDR1 SGHTA, CDR2 FQGNSA. V was pared by 5 bases and J by 2 bases, with 9 bases between. CDR3 sequence reads: CASSQVNTNEKLFF. In DNA form, the CDR3 reads TGTGCCAGCAGCCAAGTTAATACTAATGAAAAACTGTTTTTT. Full variable domain (outside the CDR3, taken from reference TRBV7-2 and TRBJ1-4): GAGVSQSPSNKVTEKGKDVELRCDPISGHTALYWYRQSLGQGLEFLIYFQGNSAPDKSGLPSDRFSAERTGGSVSTLTIQRTQQEDSAVYLCASSQVNTNEKLFFGSGTQLSVL.

This clonotype was seen a handful of times. The chain carries TRBV6-1 and TRBJ2-2, with TRBD1 matching over 9 bases. Germline CDR1 is MNHNS and CDR2 is SASEGT. CDR3 length: 16 residues. Trimming cost V 5 bases and J 2 bases; bases outside gene matches: 6. CDR3 in DNA: TGTGCCAGCAGTCCGCCGGACAGGGGTAACACCGGGGAGCTGTTTTTT. Translated, it gives CASSPPDRGNTGELFF.

This CDR3 is CAWSRTANQPQHF. DNA of the CDR3: TGTGCCTGGAGTCGGACAGCCAATCAGCCCCAGCATTTT. V usage is TRBV30 and J usage is TRBJ1-5; perhaps TRBD1 as D (6 bases). CDR1 GTSNPN and CDR2 SVGIG come from the germline V gene (reference sequence). V lost 2 bases and J 3 bases, leaving 8 bases between the germline ends. CDR3 length: 13 residues.

This clonotype came up many times. The gene calls are TRBV6-2 or TRBV6-3 and TRBJ1-2, with D uncertain. The CDR3 runs 14 residues. The V end lost 2 bases, the J end lost 5 bases, and 12 bases lay between the germline ends. Germline V lookup: CDR1 MNHEY, CDR2 SVGEGT. The DNA of the CDR3 is TGTGCCAGCAGTTACATCCGGGCTTCATATGGCTACACCTTC. Translating it yields CASSYIRASYGYTF.

J is TRBJ1-5 and V is TRBV15, with 8 positions matching TRBD1. The germline V gene encodes CDR1 LNHNV and CDR2 YYDKDF (reference sequence). There are 15 residues in the CDR3. Losses at the gene ends were 0 bases for V and 9 bases for J; bases not matched to a gene: 7. The CDR3 protein is CATSRDRGPSRPQHF. The CDR3 DNA follows: TGTGCCACCAGCAGAGACAGGGGGCCTAGTCGGCCCCAGCATTTT. Combining the CDR3 with reference TRBV15 and TRBJ1-5 gives the whole variable domain DAMVIQNPRYQVTQFGKPVTLSCSQTLNHNVMYWYQQKSSQAPKLLFHYYDKDFNNEADTPDNFQSRRPNTSFCFLDIRSPGLGDTAMYLCATSRDRGPSRPQHFGDGTRLSIL.